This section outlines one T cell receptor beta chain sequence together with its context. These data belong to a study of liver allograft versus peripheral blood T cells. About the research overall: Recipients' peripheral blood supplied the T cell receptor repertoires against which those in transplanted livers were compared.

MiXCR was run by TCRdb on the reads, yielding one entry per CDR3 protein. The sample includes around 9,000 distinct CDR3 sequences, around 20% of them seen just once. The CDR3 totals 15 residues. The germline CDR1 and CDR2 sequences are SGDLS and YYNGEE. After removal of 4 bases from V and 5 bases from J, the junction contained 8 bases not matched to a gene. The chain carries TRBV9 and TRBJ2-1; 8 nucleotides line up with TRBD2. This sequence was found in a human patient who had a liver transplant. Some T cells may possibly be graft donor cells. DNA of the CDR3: TGTGCCAGCAGCCTCCGGGGGGGGCTCGACAATGAGCAGTTCTTC. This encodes CASSLRGGLDNEQFF.